The rows below give T cell receptor beta chains drawn from one sample of a study of shared clonotypes between healthy human individuals. Sequenced by immunoSEQ multiplex PCR; TCRdb stores in-frame clones only, minus some. The sample lists about 1.5 million clones, 95% to 99% occurring once. Material for sequencing was naive CD4+ T cells sorted from blood. These receptors were obtained from a man aged 30 to 39 in good health. CDR3s include the opening cysteine and the closing phenylalanine or tryptophan. Fields, in order: CDR3 DNA, CDR3 protein, J gene, CDR3 length, clone size, D gene, V gene. D genes are given only for firm matches. A clone size is listed for some rows: how often the clone was seen (once, few, many), or a class if it is expanded.

TGCGCCAGCACCAGAACAGAAGACCACACTGAAGCTTTCTTT,CASTRTEDHTEAFF,TRBJ1-1,14,NA,NA,TRBV5-1
TGTGCCAGCAGTGTAGCTTTGAGCGGGAGGGCCCATGAGCAGTTCTTC,CASSVALSGRAHEQFF,TRBJ2-1,16,once,TRBD2,TRBV6-1
TGTGCCAGCGGAGTGGCCAGCCATCAGCCCCAGCATTTT,CASGVASHQPQHF,TRBJ1-5,13,once,NA,TRBV2
TGTGCCAGCAGCGTGGGGACTAGCGGGAGGTTGGGGGAGCAGTACTTC,CASSVGTSGRLGEQYF,TRBJ2-7,16,NA,TRBD2,TRBV9
TGTGCCAGCAGCGTAGCTCCGCGGGGGACCGACTACGAGCAGTACTTC,CASSVAPRGTDYEQYF,TRBJ2-7,16,NA,TRBD2,TRBV9
TGTGCCAGCAGTGACCTTAGGACAGGCCGCTCTGGAAACACCATATATTTT,CASSDLRTGRSGNTIYF,TRBJ1-3,17,NA,TRBD1,TRBV25-1
TGTGCCGCCCGGGGGGAAATAGCGGGGGCCGAGGACGAGCAGTACTTC,CAARGEIAGAEDEQYF,TRBJ2-7,16,NA,TRBD2,TRBV10-3
TGTGCCAGCAGCTTAGGCCCAGGGGACGGCTATGGCTACACCTTC,CASSLGPGDGYGYTF,TRBJ1-2,15,NA,NA,TRBV7-9
TGCAGCGTTTCCCTCCGCGGCACCGGGGAGCTGTTTTTT,CSVSLRGTGELFF,TRBJ2-2,13,NA,NA,TRBV29-1
TGTGCCATCAGTGAGTCGACAGGGATTGAGACCCAGTACTTC,CAISESTGIETQYF,TRBJ2-5,14,NA,TRBD1,TRBV10-3
TGTGCCAGCAGCAGGGACAGGGGGCTTCACGAGCAGTACTTC,CASSRDRGLHEQYF,TRBJ2-7,14,NA,TRBD1,TRBV2
TGTGCCAGCTCACTCGGGGTAACTTACGAGCAGTACTTC,CASSLGVTYEQYF,TRBJ2-7,13,NA,NA,TRBV18
TGTGCCAGCAGTTTAATTGGGGAAGTCTCCTACGAGCAGTACTTC,CASSLIGEVSYEQYF,TRBJ2-7,15,NA,NA,TRBV28